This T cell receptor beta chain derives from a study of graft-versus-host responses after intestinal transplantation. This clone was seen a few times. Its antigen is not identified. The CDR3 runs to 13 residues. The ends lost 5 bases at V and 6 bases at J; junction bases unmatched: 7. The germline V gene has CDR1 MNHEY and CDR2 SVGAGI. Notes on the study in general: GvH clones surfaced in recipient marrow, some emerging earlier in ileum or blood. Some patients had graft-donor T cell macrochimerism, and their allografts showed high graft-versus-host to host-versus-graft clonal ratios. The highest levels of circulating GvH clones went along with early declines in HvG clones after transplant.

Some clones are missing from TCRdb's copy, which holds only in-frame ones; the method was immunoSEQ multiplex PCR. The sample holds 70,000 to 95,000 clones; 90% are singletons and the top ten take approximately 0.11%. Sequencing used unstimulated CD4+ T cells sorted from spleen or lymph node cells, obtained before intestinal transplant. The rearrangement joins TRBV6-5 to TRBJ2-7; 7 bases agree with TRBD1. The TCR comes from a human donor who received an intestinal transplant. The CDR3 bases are TGTGCCAGCAGTCGAGGACAGGTACCCGAGCAGTACTTC. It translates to CASSRGQVPEQYF.